The 9 T cell receptor beta chains below all came from one sample that was sequenced in a study of cytotoxic CD8 clonotypes in ibrutinib-treated CLL (dated by TCRdb to about 2021). The time point label on this specimen signifies: approximately 2 years on ibrutinib. Libraries were constructed by the immunoSEQ multiplex PCR assay. TCRdb mirrors the immuneACCESS table, restricted to in-frame sequences. Some clones are absent from its copies; in checked studies, under half trace to an unresolved V gene, and the reason for the others is unknown. Across this sample there are more than 200,000 clones, with 70% seen only once. Approximately 15% of the sample is taken by the ten largest. The sequencing here drew on PBMCs, taken after 24 months of ibrutinib treatment. These receptors were taken from a human donor with chronic lymphocytic leukemia.

V and J are TRBV5-1 and TRBJ2-2, with D perhaps TRBD1 or TRBD2 (5 bases each). Germline assignment: CDR1 SGHRS and CDR2 YFSETQ. There are 16 residues in the CDR3. Trimming removed 0 bases from V and 6 bases from J, with 15 bases in between. The CDR3 protein is CASSLALAGRAGELFF. DNA for the CDR3: TGCGCCAGCAGCTTGGCCTTGGCAGGGCGGGCCGGGGAGCTGTTTTTT.

This clone was observed a few times. The V and J genes are TRBV7-6 and TRBJ1-2; D unclear. Germline V gene sequence: CDR1 SGHVS, CDR2 FNYEAQ. The CDR3 is 14 residues long. The V gene lost 5 bases and the J gene lost 3 bases, with 13 bases spanning the gap. The CDR3 nucleotides read TGTGCCAGCAGCCTAGATCCGAGGGACTATGGCTACACCTTC. It translates to CASSLDPRDYGYTF.

The CDR3 coding sequence is TGTGCCAGCAGCGACCCTCCGGTCAGCGGGAGCAATGAGCAGTTCTTC. It specifies CASSDPPVSGSNEQFF. The rearrangement uses TRBV7-3 and TRBJ2-1; 8 positions agree with TRBD2. V shed 5 bases and J 6 bases; nucleotides not matched to a gene: 12. This CDR3 region has 16 residues. Germline CDR1 reads SGHTA; CDR2 reads FQGTGA. The full variable domain, with the rest looked up from reference TRBV7-3 and TRBJ2-1, is GAGVSQTPSNKVTEKGKYVELRCDPISGHTALYWYRQSLGQGPEFLIYFQGTGAADDSGLPNDRFFAVRPEGSVSTLKIQRTERGDSAVYLCASSDPPVSGSNEQFFGPGTRLTVL.

The V gene is TRBV10-2, the J gene TRBJ2-1, with D perhaps TRBD1 or TRBD2 (5 bases each). Trimming removed 4 bases from V and 6 bases from J, with 16 bases in between. The CDR3 totals 15 residues. Per the germline V gene, CDR1 is WSHSY and CDR2 is SAAADI. The CDR3 DNA is TGCGCCAGCAGTGCTAATCGAGGGGTCAGCAATGAGCAGTTCTTC. As protein: CASSANRGVSNEQFF.

The chain combines TRBV9 with TRBJ2-7, with 15 bases identical to TRBD2. The CDR3 spans 14 residues. Germline V gene sequence: CDR1 SGDLS, CDR2 YYNGEE. With 4 bases clipped from V and 6 bases from J, the junction kept 2 bases outside the gene matches. In DNA form, the CDR3 reads TGTGCCAGCAGCTCGGGACTAGCGGGAGGCGAGCAGTACTTC. As protein: CASSSGLAGGEQYF.

The chain uses TRBV7-6 and TRBJ2-1; D remains unclear. V was pared by 5 bases and J by 9 bases, with 11 bases between. The CDR3 spans 12 residues. Per the germline V gene, CDR1 is SGHVS and CDR2 is FNYEAQ. The DNA of the CDR3 is TGTGCCAGCAGCGCCGCTATGGGTGAGCAGTTCTTC. This translates into CASSAAMGEQFF.

The V gene is TRBV6-5, the J gene TRBJ1-5, with unresolved D. Trimming removed 6 bases at V and 3 bases at J, with 15 bases between. Germline V lookup: CDR1 MNHEY, CDR2 SVGAGI. This CDR3 contains 15 residues. The CDR3: CASSFGPLANQPQHF. The CDR3 coding sequence is TGTGCCAGCAGCTTCGGGCCACTCGCCAATCAGCCCCAGCATTTT.

J is TRBJ1-3 and V is TRBV18; 11 bases line up with TRBD1. Germline CDR1 KGHSH, CDR2 LQKENI. V was clipped by 3 bases and J by 7 bases; unmatched bases: 8. The CDR3 consists of 16 residues. The CDR3 sequence is CASSPLGQGARNTIYF. CDR3 coding DNA: TGTGCCAGCTCACCCCTAGGACAGGGGGCTCGGAACACCATATATTTT.

V and J are TRBV27 and TRBJ1-1; TRBD1 aligns across 8 bases. V dropped 3 bases and J dropped 4; count of bases not matched to a gene: 13. The CDR3 has 17 residues. Germline CDR1 is MNHEY and CDR2 is SMNVEV (reference sequence). The DNA of the CDR3 is TGTGCCAGCAGTTTCCTGACAGGGGAGGTTAGTAGCACTGAAGCTTTCTTT. Its translation is CASSFLTGEVSSTEAFF.